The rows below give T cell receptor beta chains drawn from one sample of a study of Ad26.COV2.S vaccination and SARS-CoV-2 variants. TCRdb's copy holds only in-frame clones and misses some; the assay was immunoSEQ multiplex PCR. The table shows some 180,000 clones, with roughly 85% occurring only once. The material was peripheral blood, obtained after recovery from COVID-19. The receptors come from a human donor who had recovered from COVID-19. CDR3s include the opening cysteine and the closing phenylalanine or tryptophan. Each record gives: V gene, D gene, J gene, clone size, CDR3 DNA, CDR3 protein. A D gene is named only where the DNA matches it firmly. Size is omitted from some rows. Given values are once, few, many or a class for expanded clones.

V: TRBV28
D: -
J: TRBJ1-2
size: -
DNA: TGTGCCAGCAGCACAAACGGGGGCGCCGGCTATGGCTACACCTTC
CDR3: CASSTNGGAGYGYTF

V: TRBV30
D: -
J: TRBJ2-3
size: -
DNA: TGTGCCTGGAGTCAAAATTTTTACCAAGGAGATACGCAGTATTTT
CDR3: CAWSQNFYQGDTQYF

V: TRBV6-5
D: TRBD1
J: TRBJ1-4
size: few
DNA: TGTGCCAGCAACACAGGGGGCTTTAATGAAAAACTGTTTTTT
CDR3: CASNTGGFNEKLFF

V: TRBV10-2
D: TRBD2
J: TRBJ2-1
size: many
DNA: TGCGCCACTACCGGGACTAGCAACAATGAGCAGTTCTTC
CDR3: CATTGTSNNEQFF

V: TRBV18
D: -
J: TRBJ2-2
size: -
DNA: TGTGCCAGCTCACCTTCCCCGGGACGGACCGGGGAGCTGTTTTTT
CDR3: CASSPSPGRTGELFF

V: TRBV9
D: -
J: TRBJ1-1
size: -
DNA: TGTGCCAGCAGCGTAGAGGGGTGGGGGAACACTGAAGCTTTCTTT
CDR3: CASSVEGWGNTEAFF

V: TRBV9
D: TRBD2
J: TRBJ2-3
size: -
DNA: TGTGCCAGCAGCGTAGGGGGCGGGAGTGTAACAGATACGCAGTATTTT
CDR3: CASSVGGGSVTDTQYF

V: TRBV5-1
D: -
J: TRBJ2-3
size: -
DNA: TGCGCCAGCAGCCGTGAGGATACGCAGTATTTT
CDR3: CASSREDTQYF

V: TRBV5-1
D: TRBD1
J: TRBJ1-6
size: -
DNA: TGCGCCAGCAGCTTGGATCGGACAGGGCCGACACTACTCCACTTT
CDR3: CASSLDRTGPTLLHF

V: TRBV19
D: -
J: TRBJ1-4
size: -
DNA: TGTGCCAGTAGGGCGGAACAGGGCTATGAAAAACTGTTTTTT
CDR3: CASRAEQGYEKLFF

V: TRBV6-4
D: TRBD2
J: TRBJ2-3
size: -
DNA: TGTGCCAGCAGTGCGAGCGGGAGCCCAGACCATACGCAGTATTTT
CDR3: CASSASGSPDHTQYF

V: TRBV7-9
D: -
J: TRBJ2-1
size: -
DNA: TGTGCCAGCAGCTCACCCTGGAGGGGTAGCGGTAGCTCCTACAATGAGCAGTTCTTC
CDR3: CASSSPWRGSGSSYNEQFF

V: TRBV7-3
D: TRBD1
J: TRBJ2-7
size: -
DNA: TGTGCCAGCAGCTCGACAGGGGGCGAGCAGTACTTC
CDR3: CASSSTGGEQYF

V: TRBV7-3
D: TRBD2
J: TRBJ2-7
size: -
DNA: TGTGCCAGCAGCTTCGGCGGGGGCTACGAGCAGTACTTC
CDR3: CASSFGGGYEQYF

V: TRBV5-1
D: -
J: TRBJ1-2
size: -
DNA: TGCGCCAGCAGCTTGGGAACAGGGACGGATGGCTACACCTTC
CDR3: CASSLGTGTDGYTF